The entry that follows covers one T cell receptor beta chain sequence. Its antigen is not yet known. No base quality values were provided; no much bigger clone lies one nucleotide off. This specimen belongs to a study of blood T cell repertoires in COVID-19 (dated by TCRdb to 2020 to 2021). In the study overall: The collaborator samples originated in the United States, Italy and Spain and spanned the acute and convalescent phases of COVID-19. Samples came from the ongoing ImmuneRACE study (first 160 participants) plus 1,254 subjects from 6 global collaborators. A de-identified subject ID, COVID-19 status, age in years and sex were almost always included in the sample metadata. Where available, HLA class I and class II types were taken from metadata supplied by the sample provider and were not determined by assay-based typing. The repertoires were released in a freely available public database meant as a resource for research on the immune response to SARS-CoV-2. Deeply sampled blood TCRbeta repertoires from subjects exposed to, actively infected with, or recovered from COVID-19 were included in the dataset. The prospective study material was composed of cDNA or gDNA derived from T cells, B-cell-depleted T cells, or PBMCs.

In Seattle, one collaborating source enrolled patients while the infection was active and tracked those patients longitudinally over the course of disease. Each collaborating institution followed its own protocols to collect whole blood in K2EDTA tubes. Collaborator samples were shipped for TCRbeta analysis as frozen whole blood, isolated PBMCs, or DNA extracted from either sample type. TCRbeta CDR3 regions were amplified from genomic DNA by means of the immunoSEQ Assay, a bias-controlled multiplex PCR. The study's own analysis went as follows. The number of nucleated cells in each sample was estimated from the amplification of reference gene primers within the assay. To quantify the absolute abundance of each unique TCRbeta CDR3 rearrangement, sequence reads were collapsed and filtered. Productive Simpson clonality was computed per sample as the square root of Simpson's diversity index over productive rearrangements. TCRdb carries this immuneACCESS record with in-frame sequences only. Its versions omit some clonotypes, under half of them owing to an unresolved V gene in the studies checked, with the rest unexplained. The V and J calls and the clone size are those of that table, but D and trimming were determined from the DNA. The sample yields about 120,000 clones; around 85% were counted once. The ten largest clones add up to about 5.5% of the sample.

CDR1 is given as LGHNT and CDR2 as FRNRAP, both from the germline V gene. Measured from the cysteine to the phenylalanine, the CDR3 is 17 residues long. The kept DNA is CDR3 alone, 51 bases in frame from the first base. The V and J ends are trimmed by 0 bases and 2 bases, leaving 16 bases between them. Study-level results and caveats: The amount of clinical and demographic metadata varied by source and participant and was provided uncurated.

This TCR was recovered from a woman aged 55-69 years with COVID-19, enrolled during active disease. Here the chain combines TRBV12-5 and TRBJ1-2, and possibly TRBD1, on 6 matching bases. What was sequenced was peripheral blood. The CDR3: CASGLVNKEGVNYGYTF. The base sequence is TGTGCTAGTGGTTTGGTAAACAAAGAGGGGGTAAACTATGGCTACACCTTC. The CDR3, completed at both ends by the reference TRBV12-5 and TRBJ1-2 genes, gives the full variable domain DARVTQTPRHKVTEMGQEVTMRCQPILGHNTVFWYRQTMMQGLELLAYFRNRAPLDDSGMPKDRFSAEMPDATLATLKIQPSEPRDSAVYFCASGLVNKEGVNYGYTFGSGTRLTVV.